This T cell receptor (beta chain) was recorded in a study of T-cell memory formation after mild COVID-19. Across the whole study: Clusters were largely donor specific. Whole-study results and caveats: CD4+ contracting clones were mainly CM and EM; CD8+ ones, EMRA. Clones that got smaller from day 15 to 85 had even CD4/CD8, while clones growing later tipped toward CD4+.

With regard to this clonotype: Its antigen is not identified.

Via MiXCR, TCRdb re-called the 5' RACE reads, giving one row per CDR3 protein. Among about 150,000 distinct CDR3 sequences listed, roughly 15% were seen once. Losses at the gene ends were 2 bases for V and 6 bases for J; bases not matched to a gene: 7. The CDR3 has 14 residues. CDR1 is SQVTM, CDR2 ANQGSEA, per germline. The sequence came from an adult woman who had mild COVID-19 (a few samples of this study predate the infection). Cell type and time point are not known. J is TRBJ1-2 and V is TRBV29-1, with TRBD1 matching 9 bases. The sequencing input was PBMCs or a T cell subset sorted from them (not recorded which). The CDR3 nucleotides are TGCAGCGTTGAAACTACAGGGGGCGGGAATGGCTACACCTTC. It is translated as CSVETTGGGNGYTF.